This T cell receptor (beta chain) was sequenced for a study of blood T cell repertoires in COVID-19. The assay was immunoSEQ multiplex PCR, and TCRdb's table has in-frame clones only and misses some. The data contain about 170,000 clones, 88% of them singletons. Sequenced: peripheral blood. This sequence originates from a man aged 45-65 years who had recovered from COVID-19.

CDR3 residues: CASSRGQNQETQYF. Here the CDR3 DNA reads TGCGCCAGCAGTAGGGGACAGAACCAAGAGACCCAGTACTTC. This chain uses TRBV5-1 with TRBJ2-5, with 7 bases identical to TRBD1. J was trimmed by 0 bases and V by 5 bases; bases with no gene match: 4. Germline values: CDR1 SGHRS, CDR2 YFSETQ. This CDR3 comprises 14 residues.